These 7 T cell receptor beta chains were all obtained from the same sample, sequenced in a study of CD8+CD57+ T cells in acquired aplastic anemia. Genomic DNA, the template, was used for profiling of the TCR beta VDJ and CDR3. Via MiXCR, TCRdb re-called the reads, giving one row per CDR3 protein. The repertoire has approximately 250,000 distinct CDR3 sequences, approximately 79% of them found once; the top ten carry approximately 40%. CD8+CD57+ cell expansion, shown by flow cytometry, had occurred in the patients selected for sequencing. The sample consisted of sorted CD4+, CD8+, or CD8+CD57+ T cells (not recorded which) from PBMCs. The source is a human donor with aplastic anemia.

In its sample, this clonotype was seen a few times. This chain connects TRBV10-3 to TRBJ1-2, with D uncertain. CDR1 and CDR2 from the germline V gene are ENHRY and SYGVKD. Trimming shortened V by 1 base and J by 7 bases, and 7 bases separated the two germline ends. The CDR3 runs 12 residues. The CDR3, as DNA: TGTGCCATCAGTGAGTGGAGGGCTGGCTACACCTTC. Its translation is CAISEWRAGYTF.

The chain has TRBV15 and TRBJ2-1; D may be TRBD1 (6 bases). V gave up 0 bases and J gave up 1 base, with 13 bases separating them. Looked up from germline, CDR1 is LNHNV and CDR2 is YYDKDF (reference sequence). The CDR3 consists of 17 residues. In DNA form, the CDR3 reads TGTGCCACCAGCAGAGATAGACAGGATTCGTCCTACAATGAGCAGTTCTTC. This gives the protein CATSRDRQDSSYNEQFF.

This chain uses TRBV7-9 with TRBJ2-6, with TRBD2 identical over 9 bases. The CDR3 covers 18 residues. Trimming removed 3 bases from V and 10 bases from J; junction bases left unmatched: 16. Germline CDR1 and CDR2: SEHNR and FQNEAQ (reference sequence). CDR3: CASSFERSGGSDENVLTF. The DNA for the CDR3 is TGTGCCAGCAGCTTTGAAAGAAGCGGGGGGAGCGATGAGAACGTCCTGACTTTC.

V is TRBV5-5 and J is TRBJ2-2; D unresolved. This CDR3 is 15 amino acids long. Germline lookup yields CDR1 SGHKS and CDR2 YYEKEE (reference sequence). V lost 3 bases to trimming and J lost 3 bases, with 12 bases between them. The CDR3 loop reads CASSWSDPDTGELFF. Written as DNA, the CDR3 is TGTGCCAGCAGCTGGTCAGACCCGGACACCGGGGAGCTGTTTTTT.

The chain is built from TRBV12-5 and TRBJ2-7; the D gene is possibly TRBD2 (5 bases). V was cut by 6 bases and J by 3 bases, with 21 bases left in between. Germline V lookup: CDR1 LGHNT, CDR2 FRNRAP. There are 16 residues in the CDR3. This CDR3 is CASGSSAELTVYEQYV. CDR3 bases: TGTGCTAGTGGCAGTAGCGCCGAATTGACCGTCTACGAGCAGTACGTC.

As concerns this clonotype: This CDR3 is missing its conserved last phenylalanine or tryptophan, likely due to a read error. Because the CDR3's place on the DNA is in doubt, the DNA is left out and the CDR3 is given as listed by TCRdb. This chain uses TRBV24-1 with TRBJ2-5; the table's D call, TRBD1, has no DNA check behind it. Including both end residues, the CDR3 is 14 amino acids long. Germline CDR1 and CDR2: KGHDR and SFDVKD. CDR3 residues: CATSRATNEQFFGL.

The rearrangement uses TRBV20-1 and TRBJ2-5; 9 bases are a match to TRBD1. The V and J ends lost 0 bases and 3 bases, in that order; junction bases with no gene match: 2. Germline V gives CDR1 DFQATT, CDR2 SNEGSKA (reference sequence). CDR3 length: 14 amino acids. The CDR3 protein is CSARDGDREETQYF. CDR3 nucleotide sequence: TGCAGTGCTAGAGATGGGGACAGGGAAGAGACCCAGTACTTC.